These T cell receptor beta chains were read from a single sample in a study of shared clonotypes between healthy human individuals. Sequenced by immunoSEQ multiplex PCR; TCRdb stores in-frame clones only, minus some. Of 85,000 to 100,000 clones in the sample, 60% to 75% were seen once. The sequencing sample was made of memory CD8+ T cells sorted from blood. All receptors come from a man younger than 45 in good health. Each CDR3 is given with its conserved first and last residue. D genes are given only for firm matches. Clone size is not always given. Where it is, it says once, few, many or a class for expanded clones.

>.|.|TRBV5-4|TRBJ2-1
TGTGCCAGCAGCCGGGACTTTTACAATGAGCAGTTCTTC
CASSRDFYNEQFF
>.|.|TRBV5-1|TRBJ2-3
TGCGCCAGCAGCTTGATGGGCGGGACCACAGATACGCAGTATTTT
CASSLMGGTTDTQYF
>TRBD1|.|TRBV10-3|TRBJ2-7
TGTGCCATCAGGGAAGGGACAGGACAAGCCTACGAGCAGTACTTC
CAIREGTGQAYEQYF
>.|.|TRBV5-5|TRBJ2-5
TGTGCCAGCAGCTGGGGACGGGGAGACCAAGAGACCCAGTACTTC
CASSWGRGDQETQYF
>TRBD1|.|TRBV6-6|TRBJ1-1
TGTGCCAGCAGTAGCCAACAGGGGGCTGGGAACACTGAAGCTTTCTTT
CASSSQQGAGNTEAFF
>.|.|TRBV6-6|TRBJ2-7
TGTGCCAGCGGCGGTACCCTCAGCTCCTACGAGCAGTACTTC
CASGGTLSSYEQYF
>.|.|TRBV27|TRBJ2-7
TGTGCCAGCAGTCTAGTTTTTAGGCTCAACGAGCAGTACTTC
CASSLVFRLNEQYF
>TRBD2|.|TRBV19|TRBJ2-7
TGTGCCAGTAGTATAGGACTAGCGGGAGTCTCCGAGCAGTACTTC
CASSIGLAGVSEQYF
>.|.|TRBV9|TRBJ2-7
TGTGCCAGCAGCGCTGGGGCAGGGGGGCTGCACGAGCAGTACTTC
CASSAGAGGLHEQYF
>.|.|TRBV5-1|TRBJ2-7
TGCGCCAGCAGCCGGACAGCTACCTACGAGCAGTACTTC
CASSRTATYEQYF
>TRBD1|.|TRBV7-6|TRBJ1-3
TGTGCCAGCAGCCCCGACAGGGTGGGAAACACCATATATTTT
CASSPDRVGNTIYF
>.|few|TRBV5-1|TRBJ2-7
TGCGCCAGCAGCTTCATAGGGTTGACCTACGAGCAGTACTTC
CASSFIGLTYEQYF
>.|.|TRBV7-2|TRBJ2-1
TGTGCCAGCAGCTGGGGGGGCGCGAATATTTTGGATGAGCAGTTCTTC
CASSWGGANILDEQFF
>.|.|TRBV15|TRBJ2-5
TGTGCCACCAGCAGTGACTACGGGGGCCTCCACCCCCTACAAGACTTC
CATSSDYGGLHPLQDF
>.|.|TRBV4-3|TRBJ2-7
TGCGCCAGCAGCCAAGAAGGAGGGAGATATATTTACGAGCAGTACTTC
CASSQEGGRYIYEQYF
>.|once|TRBV5-6|TRBJ2-5
TGTGCCAGCAGCCCCTCCTTGGGAGAGACCCAGTACTTC
CASSPSLGETQYF
>.|few|TRBV6-1|TRBJ1-2
TGTGCCAGCAGTGAAGCTTTCAGGGAATATGGCTACACCTTC
CASSEAFREYGYTF
>.|few|TRBV7-9|TRBJ2-3
TGTGCCAGCAGCGCGGACACTGACACAGATACGCAGTATTTT
CASSADTDTDTQYF
>.|.|TRBV30|TRBJ1-3
TGTGCCTGGAGTCATGAGGTGACTGGAAACACCATATATTTT
CAWSHEVTGNTIYF
>TRBD2|.|TRBV4-1|TRBJ2-1
TGCGCCGCCGGGGGGGCGAGCTCCTACAATGAGCAGTTCTTC
CAAGGASSYNEQFF
>.|.|TRBV18|TRBJ2-2
TGTGCCAGCTCACCAAGCGGTCCGTTAGGCGCGAACACCGGGGAGCTGTTTTTT
CASSPSGPLGANTGELFF
>.|once|TRBV2|TRBJ2-1
TGTGCCAGCAGTCAAACAGGAACTAGGTCCTACAATGAGCAGTTCTTC
CASSQTGTRSYNEQFF
>.|.|TRBV2|TRBJ2-6
TGTGCCAGCAGTGGAGGGAGGTCTGGGGCCAACGTCCTGACTTTC
CASSGGRSGANVLTF
>TRBD1|.|TRBV18|TRBJ2-7
TGTGCCAGCTCATCCAGGGGGCTACGGTACTTC
CASSSRGLRYF
>.|.|TRBV5-1|TRBJ2-7
TGCGCCAGCAGTTTGGGGACAACCTACGAGCAGTACTTC
CASSLGTTYEQYF
>.|few|TRBV7-6|TRBJ2-1
TGTGCCAGCAGCTTATCAACAGGGTTAGCGGGCCCCTACAATGAGCAGTTCTTC
CASSLSTGLAGPYNEQFF
>TRBD1|.|TRBV9|TRBJ2-2
TGTGCCAGCAGCGTAGAAGGGGGCCTCGGGGAGCTGTTTTTT
CASSVEGGLGELFF
>.|.|TRBV25-1|TRBJ2-1
TGTGCCAGCAGTCTAGAGTACAATGAGCAGTTCTTC
CASSLEYNEQFF
>.|.|TRBV5-1|TRBJ2-7
TGCGCCAGCAGCCTCGGGACGGACACCTACGAGCAGTACTTC
CASSLGTDTYEQYF
>.|.|TRBV5-5|TRBJ2-7
TGTGCCAGCAGCTTGAGCCCTCTCGGACTATCCTACGAGCAGTACTTC
CASSLSPLGLSYEQYF
>.|.|TRBV11-1|TRBJ2-3
TGTGCCAGCAGCTCAAATACAAGAGATACGCAGTATTTT
CASSSNTRDTQYF
>TRBD1|.|TRBV27|TRBJ2-2
TGTGCCAGCAGTCCACAGGGGGTAGGAGGGAACACCGGGGAGCTGTTTTTT
CASSPQGVGGNTGELFF
>.|many|TRBV6-1|TRBJ2-1
TGTGCCAGCAGTGAAGCGGGAGGCTCCTACAATGAGCAGTTCTTC
CASSEAGGSYNEQFF
>.|.|TRBV4-1|TRBJ2-3
TGCGCCAGCAGCCAGAGCGGGTTAAACACAGATACGCAGTATTTT
CASSQSGLNTDTQYF
>.|medium-sized|TRBV7-9|TRBJ2-7
TGTGCCAGCAGCCCGCCTTCGGGGGAGCAGTACTTC
CASSPPSGEQYF
>.|.|TRBV27|TRBJ1-1
TGTGCCAGCAGTTTTGGAGGGGGAACCACTGAAGCTTTCTTT
CASSFGGGTTEAFF
>TRBD1|few|TRBV5-3|TRBJ2-3
TGTGCCAGAAGCTTGGCAGGGGGCGTCACAGATACGCAGTATTTT
CARSLAGGVTDTQYF
>TRBD2|few|TRBV9|TRBJ2-7
TGTGCCAGCAGCGTAGATCGCGGGAGTTGGGAGCAGTACTTC
CASSVDRGSWEQYF
>TRBD2|few|TRBV28|TRBJ2-3
TGTGCCAGCAGTTTAGTAGCGGGTGACCGGGACTACGTCTCTAGCACAGATACGCAGTATTTT
CASSLVAGDRDYVSSTDTQYF
>.|.|TRBV9|TRBJ2-7
TGTGCCAGCAGCCCGCAAACAGGCGAGCAGTACTTC
CASSPQTGEQYF
>.|.|TRBV7-3|TRBJ2-2
TGTGCCAGCAGCTTATTCCTAGACACCGGGGAGCTGTTTTTT
CASSLFLDTGELFF
>.|once|TRBV4-3|TRBJ2-7
TGCGCCAGCAGCCAAGCCGCCAGCTCCTACGAGCAGTACTTC
CASSQAASSYEQYF
>TRBD1|.|TRBV25-1|TRBJ1-5
TGTGCCAGCGGGACAGGCAATCAGCCCCAGCATTTT
CASGTGNQPQHF
>.|.|TRBV25-1|TRBJ2-6
TGTGCCAGCAGTGAAACAAAGGGAACAGGCTCTGGGGCCAACGTCCTGACTTTC
CASSETKGTGSGANVLTF
>.|.|TRBV5-1|TRBJ2-5
TGCGCCAGCAGCTTGGAGGACCCCGCCAGGACCCAGTACTTC
CASSLEDPARTQYF
>TRBD2|.|TRBV7-2|TRBJ2-1
TGTGCCAGCAGCCCCCTAGCGGGAAAGGGGTTTAGTGAGCAGTTCTTC
CASSPLAGKGFSEQFF
>.|once|TRBV7-9|TRBJ2-3
TGTGCCAGCAGCTTAGTTGAAGATACGCAGTATTTT
CASSLVEDTQYF
>TRBD2|.|TRBV5-4|TRBJ2-7
TGTGCCTCAAGTATTACGCGGGAGGGCCACGAGCAGTACTTC
CASSITREGHEQYF